A selection of T cell receptor beta chains follows, all from one sample in a study of blood T cell repertoires in COVID-19. Assay used: immunoSEQ multiplex PCR; TCRdb lists only in-frame clones, some missing. Here the sample spans more than 200,000 clones, about nine tenths being singletons. Sequences were obtained from peripheral blood. The receptors shown here come from a man aged 70-80 years with acute or convalescent COVID-19. CDR3s include the opening cysteine and the closing phenylalanine or tryptophan. A D gene is named only where the DNA matches it firmly. Clone size, where shown, is once, few, many, or a class for clones that have expanded.

TRBD2,12,TRBV19,few,TRBJ2-3,CASKGAGVTQYF,TGTGCCAGTAAAGGAGCGGGAGTGACGCAGTATTTT
-,12,TRBV28,-,TRBJ1-6,CASSWANSPLHF,TGTGCCAGCAGTTGGGCTAATTCACCCCTCCACTTT
TRBD1,16,TRBV5-5,-,TRBJ1-4,CASSVHHRDRDEKLFF,TGTGCCAGCAGCGTGCACCACCGGGACAGGGATGAAAAACTGTTTTTT
-,15,TRBV6-5,-,TRBJ1-5,CASSKAGGGDQPQHF,TGTGCCAGCAGCAAAGCGGGGGGCGGGGATCAGCCCCAGCATTTT
-,13,TRBV29-1,once,TRBJ1-4,CSVAVVSNEKLFF,TGCAGCGTCGCGGTTGTTTCTAATGAAAAACTGTTTTTT
-,13,TRBV7-2,-,TRBJ2-1,CASSLLLQGGQFF,TGTGCCAGCAGCCTTCTTCTGCAGGGAGGGCAGTTCTTC
TRBD2,16,TRBV19,-,TRBJ2-3,CASMTLAGGPPDTQYF,TGTGCCAGTATGACCTTAGCGGGAGGGCCCCCAGATACGCAGTATTTT
TRBD2,16,TRBV28,-,TRBJ2-1,CASSSPAGYSYNEQFF,TGTGCCAGCAGTTCCCCAGCGGGGTACTCCTACAATGAGCAGTTCTTC
TRBD2,16,TRBV7-2,-,TRBJ2-7,CASSLESSGTRYEQYF,TGTGCCAGCAGCTTAGAGTCTAGCGGGACACGGTACGAGCAGTACTTC
TRBD1,17,TRBV6-6,-,TRBJ2-7,CASSQQGASYSGYEQYF,TGTGCCAGCAGTCAACAGGGGGCCAGCTACTCCGGCTACGAGCAGTACTTC
-,15,TRBV7-2,-,TRBJ1-1,CASSLADLTVTEAFF,TGTGCCAGCAGCTTAGCCGACCTTACAGTCACTGAAGCTTTCTTT
TRBD1,13,TRBV7-9,-,TRBJ1-1,CASSSGQGTEAFF,TGTGCCAGCAGCTCAGGACAGGGCACTGAAGCTTTCTTT
-,16,TRBV28,once,TRBJ1-2,CASRQDTGQPNYGYTF,TGTGCCAGCAGACAGGATACCGGACAGCCAAACTATGGCTACACCTTC
TRBD1,14,TRBV5-1,-,TRBJ1-2,CASRADRVTNGYTF,TGCGCCAGCAGGGCCGACAGGGTTACTAATGGCTACACCTTC
-,16,TRBV19,-,TRBJ1-2,CASRGSAGEGHYGYTF,TGTGCCAGTAGGGGGTCGGCGGGGGAAGGGCACTATGGCTACACCTTC
-,15,TRBV18,-,TRBJ1-1,CASSLQQAVNTEAFF,TGTGCCAGCTCACTACAGCAAGCGGTGAACACTGAAGCTTTCTTT
TRBD1,15,TRBV5-1,-,TRBJ1-2,CASSIQGTGGRGYTF,TGCGCCAGCAGCATCCAAGGGACAGGGGGGAGAGGCTACACCTTC
-,14,TRBV2,-,TRBJ2-3,CASTEGGATDTQYF,TGTGCCAGCACCGAGGGCGGGGCCACAGATACGCAGTATTTT